The 22 T cell receptor beta chains below all came from one sample that was sequenced in a study of blood T cells in healthy people across ages. Together with a sample-barcoded 5' primer, a J-beta primer mix was included in a second PCR lasting 7 to 11 cycles. In TCRdb, the 5' RACE reads were re-called with MiXCR into one record per CDR3 protein. This table holds 700,000 to 1,000,000 distinct CDR3 sequences, about 42% found once. Material for sequencing was blood. The receptors shown here come from a man aged 55 to 69 in good health.

The chain couples TRBV10-3 to TRBJ2-5, with 13 bases identical to TRBD2. Per the germline V gene, CDR1 is ENHRY and CDR2 is SYGVKD. With 6 bases clipped from V and 2 bases from J, the junction kept 3 bases outside the gene matches. The CDR3 consists of 15 residues. The CDR3 spells CAIRGTSGEQETQYF. The CDR3 DNA reads as TGTGCCATCAGGGGGACTAGCGGGGAGCAAGAGACCCAGTACTTC.

Comment on this clonotype: One end of the junction does not line up with germline, which may come from a read error. This chain connects TRBV20-1 to TRBJ2-5; TRBD2 is a possible D gene (7 bases). The CDR3 runs to 13 residues. The V gene's germline CDR1 is DFQATT and CDR2 SNEGSKA (reference sequence). This chain's CDR3 is CSTSSGGAETQYF. CDR3 coding DNA: TGCAGTACTAGCTCGGGGGGCGCCGAGACCCAGTACTTC.

V and J are TRBV14 and TRBJ2-5; 8 bases agree with TRBD1. The J call is uncertain, as TRBJ2-7 better fits the DNA end. In germline, CDR1 is SGHDN, CDR2 FVKESK. The CDR3 spans 16 residues. The CDR3 sequence: CASSSKYRQGTTEQYF. The DNA of the CDR3 is TGTGCCAGCAGCAGTAAGTATCGACAGGGGACGACCGAGCAGTACTTC.

This clonotype occurred a few times. The CDR3 sequence: CASSIHRGNTEAFF. CDR3 DNA sequence: TGTGCCAGCAGTATTCACAGGGGGAACACTGAAGCTTTCTTT. The J gene is TRBJ1-1, the V gene TRBV12-3 or TRBV12-4; 7 bases align to TRBD1. V was clipped by 5 bases and J by 1 base; unmatched bases: 4. This CDR3 region has 14 residues.

The chain combines TRBV13 with TRBJ2-5; the D gene is possibly TRBD2 (5 bases). The J call may not be correct, given that the DNA end is closer to TRBJ2-7. CDR3 length: 14 residues. Germline values: CDR1 PRHDT, CDR2 FYEKMQ (reference sequence). Here the CDR3 reads CASSLREIAYEQYF. CDR3 coding DNA: TGTGCCAGCAGCTTACGGGAAATTGCGTACGAGCAGTACTTC.

CDR3 loop: CSAKGQTGSQPQHF. CDR3 in DNA: TGCAGTGCAAAGGGGCAGACAGGCTCCCAGCCCCAGCATTTT. This chain uses TRBV20-1 with TRBJ1-5, with D possibly TRBD1 on 6 matching bases. The CDR3 is 14 residues long. V lost 6 bases and J 7 bases, leaving 19 bases between the germline ends. Germline V gene data show CDR1 as DFQATT and CDR2 as SNEGSKA (reference sequence).

The sample holds a few counts of this clonotype. This sequence joins TRBV12-3 or TRBV12-4 and TRBJ2-3, with D perhaps TRBD1 (6 bases). The germline V and J ends were trimmed by 6 bases and 2 bases, with 18 bases remaining between them. The CDR3 has 16 amino acids. CDR3 loop: CASRPLRGTSTDTQYF. In nucleotides, the CDR3 is TGTGCCAGCAGACCTCTCAGGGGCACCTCCACAGATACGCAGTATTTT.

In the case of this clonotype: Germline and junction disagree at one end, which may indicate a read error. The rearrangement joins TRBV9 to TRBJ1-4, with TRBD1 matching over 9 bases. The CDR3 consists of 19 residues. CDR1 is SGDLS and CDR2 is YYNGEE in the germline V gene. CDR3 coding DNA: TGTGCCAGCAGCGTAGGACAGGGGGGAAGAACTGCAACTAATGAAGAACTGTTTTTT. Encoded protein: CASSVGQGGRTATNEELFF.

The chain has TRBV20-1 and TRBJ2-5, with D maybe TRBD2 (5 bases). This CDR3 has 13 amino acids. With 6 bases removed from V and 1 base from J, the gap between germline ends came to 12 bases. Germline V CDR1 and CDR2: DFQATT, SNEGSKA (reference sequence). CDR3 bases: TGCAGTGCGAGACCCAGCGGCCAAGAGACCCAGTACTTC. This sequence encodes CSARPSGQETQYF.

V is TRBV11-2 and J is TRBJ2-2; weak D call: TRBD2 (7 bases). The V end was cut by 3 bases, the J end by 4 bases, with 15 bases between. The CDR3 is 16 residues long. Per the germline V gene, CDR1 is SGHAT and CDR2 is FQNNGV. CDR3 protein: CASSFRGGSLTGELFF. CDR3 nucleotide sequence: TGTGCCAGCAGCTTTAGGGGGGGGAGTCTCACCGGGGAGCTGTTTTTT.

Only a few counts were recorded for this clonotype. This chain connects TRBV6-6 to TRBJ2-3; 10 nucleotides match TRBD2. V lost 7 bases to trimming and J lost 0 bases; unmatched junction nucleotides: 10. Germline CDR1 MNHNY, CDR2 SVGAGI (reference sequence). The CDR3 has 17 amino acids. The CDR3 DNA follows: TGTGCCAGCACCCCCATCCCACTAGCGGGGAGCACAGATACGCAGTATTTT. Its protein is CASTPIPLAGSTDTQYF.

This clonotype occurred many times. The CDR3 loop is CSARVLFLDSEQYF. CDR3 coding DNA: TGCAGTGCTAGAGTCCTTTTCTTGGACTCCGAGCAGTACTTC. The V and J genes are TRBV20-1 and TRBJ2-7; a possible D gene is TRBD2 (5 bases). Trimming removed 1 base at V and 6 bases at J, with 16 bases between. In germline, CDR1 is DFQATT, CDR2 SNEGSKA (reference sequence). CDR3 length equals 14 residues.

The chain couples TRBV7-8 to TRBJ2-7; weak D call: TRBD2 (6 bases). Germline V gene data show CDR1 as SGHVS and CDR2 as FQNEAQ. The CDR3 runs 15 residues. V lost 5 bases to trimming and J lost 3 bases, with 17 bases between them. For the CDR3, the DNA is TGTGCCAGCAGCCCTTCACGGGGGTGGGGCTACGAGCAGTACTTC. This translates into CASSPSRGWGYEQYF. The whole variable domain, filled in from reference TRBV7-8 and TRBJ2-7, reads GAGVSQSPRYKVAKRGQDVALRCDPISGHVSLFWYQQALGQGPEFLTYFQNEAQLDKSGLPSDRFFAERPEGSVSTLKIQRTQQEDSAVYLCASSPSRGWGYEQYFGPGTRLTVT.

This clonotype occurred a few times. The chain has TRBV2 and TRBJ2-7; 10 bases align to TRBD1. CDR1 and CDR2 from the germline V gene are SNHLY and FYNNEI. V trimming: 6 bases; J trimming: 5 bases; junction bases outside the gene matches: 7. The CDR3 is 14 amino acids. The CDR3 protein is CASRRDRGRHEQYF. The DNA of the CDR3 is TGTGCCAGCAGGCGGGACAGGGGAAGGCACGAGCAGTACTTC. Based on the CDR3 plus reference TRBV2 and TRBJ2-7, the full variable domain is EPEVTQTPSHQVTQMGQEVILRCVPISNHLYFYWYRQILGQKVEFLVSFYNNEISEKSEIFDDQFSVERPDGSNFTLKIRSTKLEDSAMYFCASRRDRGRHEQYFGPGTRLTVT.

This clonotype was counted a few times. The genes are TRBV2 and TRBJ1-5; D might be TRBD1 (6 bases). V gave up 7 bases and J gave up 5 bases, with 12 bases separating them. Looked up from germline, CDR1 is SNHLY and CDR2 is FYNNEI. This CDR3 comprises 13 residues. The CDR3 spells CASNRQEDQPQHF. CDR3 in DNA: TGTGCCAGCAACAGACAGGAGGATCAGCCCCAGCATTTT.

On this clonotype itself: This CDR3 is missing its conserved last phenylalanine or tryptophan, likely due to a read error. The V call is TRBV7-9, the J call TRBJ1-2; D unresolved. CDR1 SEHNR and CDR2 FQNEAQ come from the germline V gene (reference sequence). CDR3 length: 14 amino acids. Trimming took off 4 bases at V and 8 bases at J, with 17 bases between the two ends. CDR3 loop: CASSSQIGTEGYTS. The CDR3 nucleotides are TGTGCCAGCAGCTCACAGATAGGCACGGAAGGCTACACCTCC.

The V gene is TRBV6-6, the J gene TRBJ2-4; TRBD1 agrees at 7 bases. This CDR3 contains 17 residues. V was pared by 0 bases and J by 3 bases, with 8 bases of the junction left unmatched. From germline, CDR1 is MNHNY and CDR2 SVGAGI (reference sequence). CDR3 in amino acids: CASSYSNTGEFKNIQYF. CDR3 in DNA: TGTGCCAGCAGTTACTCGAATACAGGGGAATTCAAAAACATTCAGTACTTC.

This rearrangement joins TRBV30 to TRBJ2-5; D may be TRBD2 (6 bases). Trimming left V 3 bases short and J 2 bases short, with 13 bases between. The CDR3 totals 14 residues. The germline gives CDR1 GTSNPN, CDR2 SVGIG (reference sequence). This CDR3 is CAWSFIAAQETQYF. For the CDR3, the DNA is TGTGCCTGGAGCTTTATAGCGGCACAAGAGACCCAGTACTTC.

This chain connects TRBV29-1 to TRBJ1-2, with D maybe TRBD1 (5 bases). Germline assignment: CDR1 SQVTM and CDR2 ANQGSEA. The CDR3 consists of 12 residues. The V gene lost 3 bases and the J gene lost 6 bases, with 11 bases spanning the gap. CDR3 region: CSVDMPGNGYTF. For the CDR3, the DNA is TGCAGCGTTGATATGCCAGGGAATGGCTACACCTTC.

This clonotype showed up just once. The chain employs TRBV29-1 and TRBJ2-6; 12 bases agree with TRBD1. This CDR3 is built from 16 residues. Germline CDR1 SQVTM, CDR2 ANQGSEA. Trimming cost V 4 bases and J 2 bases; bases outside gene matches: 3. CDR3 DNA sequence: TGCAGCGTTGTGGGACAGGGGGCACCTGGGGCCAACGTCCTGACTTTC. Translating gives CSVVGQGAPGANVLTF.

V and J are TRBV20-1 and TRBJ1-1; 10 nucleotides match TRBD1. The V segment lost 6 bases and the J segment 4 bases; nucleotides outside the gene matches: 8. CDR3 length equals 14 residues. Germline values: CDR1 DFQATT, CDR2 SNEGSKA (reference sequence). CDR3 amino acids: CSAGKDRGVTEAFF. The CDR3, as DNA: TGCAGTGCGGGAAAGGACAGGGGGGTCACTGAAGCTTTCTTT.

Worth noting for this clonotype: Given a much more abundant clone one base away, this may be a read error. The rearrangement links TRBV7-2 to TRBJ2-5; D remains ambiguous. The DNA end lines up better with TRBJ2-7; the J call may be wrong. Germline V gene sequence: CDR1 SGHTA, CDR2 FQGNSA. This CDR3 comprises 13 residues. The CDR3 sequence: CVSSLGLVGEQYF. Written as DNA, the CDR3 is TGTGTCAGCAGCTTAGGGCTAGTTGGCGAGCAGTACTTC.